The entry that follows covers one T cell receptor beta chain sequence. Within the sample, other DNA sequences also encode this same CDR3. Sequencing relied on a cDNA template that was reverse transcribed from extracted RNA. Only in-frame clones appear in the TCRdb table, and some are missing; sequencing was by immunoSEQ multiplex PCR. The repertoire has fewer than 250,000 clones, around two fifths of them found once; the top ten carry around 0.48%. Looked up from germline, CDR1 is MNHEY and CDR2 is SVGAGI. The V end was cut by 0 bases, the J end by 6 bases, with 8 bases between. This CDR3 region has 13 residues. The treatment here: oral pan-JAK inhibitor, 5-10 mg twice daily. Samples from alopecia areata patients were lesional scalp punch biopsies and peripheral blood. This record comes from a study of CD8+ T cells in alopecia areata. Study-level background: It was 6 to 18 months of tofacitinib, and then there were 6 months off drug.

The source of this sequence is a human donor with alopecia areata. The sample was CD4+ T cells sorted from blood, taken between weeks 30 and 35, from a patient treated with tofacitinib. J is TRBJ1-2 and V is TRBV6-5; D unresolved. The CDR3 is CASSYSLRDGYTF. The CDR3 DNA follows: TGTGCCAGCAGTTACTCCCTCCGGGATGGCTACACCTTC.